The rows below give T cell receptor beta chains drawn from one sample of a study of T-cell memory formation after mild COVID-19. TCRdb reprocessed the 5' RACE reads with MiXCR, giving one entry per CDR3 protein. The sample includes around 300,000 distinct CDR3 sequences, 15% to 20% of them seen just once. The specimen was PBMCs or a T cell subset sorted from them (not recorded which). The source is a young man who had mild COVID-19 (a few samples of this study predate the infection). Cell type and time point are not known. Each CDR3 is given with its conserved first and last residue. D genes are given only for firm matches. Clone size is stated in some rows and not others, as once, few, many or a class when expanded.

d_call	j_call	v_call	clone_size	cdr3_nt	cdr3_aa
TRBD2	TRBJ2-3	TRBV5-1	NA	TGCGCCAGCAGCTTGGCGCTAGCGGGGCCCCTAAATACGCAGTATTTT	CASSLALAGPLNTQYF
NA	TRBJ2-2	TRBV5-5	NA	TGTGCCAGCAGCCTCCTTTGGGCCGGGGAGCTGTTTTTT	CASSLLWAGELFF
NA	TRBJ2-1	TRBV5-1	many	TGCGCCAGCAGCTTGGCCCCAGGCTCCTACAATGAGCAGTTCTTC	CASSLAPGSYNEQFF
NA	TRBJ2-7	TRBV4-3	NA	TGCGCCAGCAGCCAAGCGGGACTCAGGGACGAGCAGTACTTC	CASSQAGLRDEQYF
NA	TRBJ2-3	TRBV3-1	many	TGTGCCAGCAGCCCTACCTGGACGGTGAGCACAGATACGCAGTATTTT	CASSPTWTVSTDTQYF
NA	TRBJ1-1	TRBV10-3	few	TGTGCCATCAGTGAGGGGCAGGGAGGCACTGAAGCTTTCTTT	CAISEGQGGTEAFF
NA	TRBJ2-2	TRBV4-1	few	TGCGCCAGCAGCTCCCGGGACTTGAACACCGGGGAGCTGTTTTTT	CASSSRDLNTGELFF
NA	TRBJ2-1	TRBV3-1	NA	TGTGCCAGCAGCCAAGGTGGAGTCCCAGGGTTCTTC	CASSQGGVPGFF
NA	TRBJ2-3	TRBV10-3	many	TGTGCCACCCTCGGGGAGCCCTCCACAGATACGCAGTATTTT	CATLGEPSTDTQYF
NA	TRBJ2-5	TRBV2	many	TGTGCCAGCAGGGGAGACCAAGAGACCCAGTACTTC	CASRGDQETQYF
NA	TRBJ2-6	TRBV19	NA	TGTGCCAGTACCCACGACTCTGGGGCCAACGTCCTGACTTTC	CASTHDSGANVLTF
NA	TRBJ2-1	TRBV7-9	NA	TGTTCCAGCAGCTTGGGTTGGGGCGATGAGCAGTTCTTC	CSSSLGWGDEQFF
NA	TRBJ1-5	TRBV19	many	TGTGCCAGTAGTATAGATCGCAAGCAGCCCCAGCATTTT	CASSIDRKQPQHF
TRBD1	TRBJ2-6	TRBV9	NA	TGTGCCAGCAGCAAACGGGACAGGGAAATAGTTGGTAACGTCCTGACTTTC	CASSKRDREIVGNVLTF
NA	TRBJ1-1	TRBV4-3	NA	TGCGCCAGCAGCCAAGATCGTAAGGGTATGAACACTGAAGCTTTCTTT	CASSQDRKGMNTEAFF
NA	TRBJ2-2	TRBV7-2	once	TGTGCCAGCAGCCGTGGAACAACCGGGGAGCTGTTTTTT	CASSRGTTGELFF
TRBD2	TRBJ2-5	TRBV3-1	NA	TGTGCCGGCAGCTGGACTAGCGGTCGGCGGGAGACCCAGTACTTC	CAGSWTSGRRETQYF
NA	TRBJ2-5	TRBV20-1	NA	TGCAGTGCAAGAGGACGCCGGGAGACCCAGTACTTC	CSARGRRETQYF
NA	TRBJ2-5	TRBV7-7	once	TGTGCTAGCAGCTTAGCAGTGTCGGAGACCCAGTACTTC	CASSLAVSETQYF
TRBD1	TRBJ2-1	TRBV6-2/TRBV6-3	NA	TGTGCCAGCAGTTACTCTGCCACAGGGGTGGGTGAGCAGTTCTTC	CASSYSATGVGEQFF
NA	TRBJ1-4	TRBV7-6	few	TGTGCCAGCAGCTCTCGTCCCGGGACGGGACTGAGTGCAACTAATGAAAAACTGTTTTTT	CASSSRPGTGLSATNEKLFF
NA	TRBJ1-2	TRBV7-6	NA	TGTGCCAGCAGCGGGGAGGGGGGGAGGAAATCTGGCTACACCTTC	CASSGEGGRKSGYTF
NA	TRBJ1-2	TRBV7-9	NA	TGTGCCAGCAGCCAAACCCCGCGAGATGGCGGCTACACCTTC	CASSQTPRDGGYTF
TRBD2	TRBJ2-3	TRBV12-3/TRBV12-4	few	TGTGCCAGCAGTCAATGGGGGGGGAACACAGATACGCAGTATTTT	CASSQWGGNTDTQYF
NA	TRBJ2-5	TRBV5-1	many	TGCGCCAGCAGCAGTACAGGCTTCGTAGAGACCCAGTACTTC	CASSSTGFVETQYF
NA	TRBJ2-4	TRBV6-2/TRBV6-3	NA	TGTGCCAGCAGTTATGAGTACGACATTCAGTACTTC	CASSYEYDIQYF
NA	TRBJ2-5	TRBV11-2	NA	TGTGCCAGCAGGAGGTTAGACCGAGAGACCCAGTACTTC	CASRRLDRETQYF
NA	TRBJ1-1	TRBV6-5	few	TGTGCCACCTTAAGTTGGGACACCACTGAAGCTTTCTTT	CATLSWDTTEAFF
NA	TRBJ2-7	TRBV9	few	TGTGCCAGCAGCGTACTTTTAGACAGCGTCCCCTACGAGCAGTACTTC	CASSVLLDSVPYEQYF
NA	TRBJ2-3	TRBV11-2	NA	TGTGCCAGCAGCAGATTAGGGGGTGCCACAGATACGCAGTATTTT	CASSRLGGATDTQYF
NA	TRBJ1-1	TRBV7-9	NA	TGTGCCAGCAGTGGGAATGAAGCTTTCTTT	CASSGNEAFF
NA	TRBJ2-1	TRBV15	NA	TGTGCCACCAGCAGGTTCTCAGGGCGCTCCTACAATGAGCAGTTCTTC	CATSRFSGRSYNEQFF
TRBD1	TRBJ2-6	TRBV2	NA	TGTGCCAGTCAAGCCGGGACAGGTCTCTCTGGGGCCAACGTCCTGACTTTC	CASQAGTGLSGANVLTF
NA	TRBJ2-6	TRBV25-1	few	TGTGCCAGCAGTGACCGGAGCTCTGGGGCCAACGTCCTGACTTTC	CASSDRSSGANVLTF
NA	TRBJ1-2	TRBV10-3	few	TGTGCCATCAGTGAAAACAACTCGCGAGGCTACACCTTC	CAISENNSRGYTF
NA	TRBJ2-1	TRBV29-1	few	TGCAGCGTTGCCCCTAGCTCCTACAATGAGCAGTTCTTC	CSVAPSSYNEQFF
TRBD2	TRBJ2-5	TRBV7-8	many	TGTGCCAGCAGCAGGACTAGCGGGACCCTACGGGAGACCCAGTACTTC	CASSRTSGTLRETQYF
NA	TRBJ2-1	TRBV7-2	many	TGTGCCAGCAGCTTAGTGGGTCCCGACAATGAGCAGTTCTTC	CASSLVGPDNEQFF
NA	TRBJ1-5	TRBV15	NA	TGTGCCACCAGCACAGCCCTCAGGGTCGCAAGGGATCGTCAGCCCCAGCATTTT	CATSTALRVARDRQPQHF
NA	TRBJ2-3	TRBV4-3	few	TGCGCCAGCAGCCAAGATATGGGGGCAGTAGCGCAGTATTTT	CASSQDMGAVAQYF
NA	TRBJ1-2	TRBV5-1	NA	TGCGCCAGCAGCTTGGGGTCGGACATTGCTAACTATGGCTACACCTTC	CASSLGSDIANYGYTF
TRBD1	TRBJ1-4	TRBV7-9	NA	TGTGCCAGCACGGGACAGGGTGGGGAAAAACTGTTTTTT	CASTGQGGEKLFF
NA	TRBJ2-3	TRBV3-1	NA	TGTGCCAGCAGACGAAGGCCTAGCACAGATACGCAGTATTTT	CASRRRPSTDTQYF
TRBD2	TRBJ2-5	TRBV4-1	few	TGCGCCAGCAGCCAAGCCTTAGGACTAGAGTCCTGCTTC	CASSQALGLESCF
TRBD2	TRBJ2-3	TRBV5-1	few	TGCGCCAGCAGCAAACTAGCGGGGGGAAACACAGATACGCAGTATTTT	CASSKLAGGNTDTQYF
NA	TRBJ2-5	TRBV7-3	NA	TGTGCCAGCAGCTTAACGTGGGGGTTGGGGGAGACCCAGTACTTC	CASSLTWGLGETQYF
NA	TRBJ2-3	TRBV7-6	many	TGTGCCAGCAGCCGACCTGGACTGGGCACAGATACGCAGTATTTT	CASSRPGLGTDTQYF
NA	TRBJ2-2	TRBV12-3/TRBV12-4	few	TGTGCCAGCAGTCCATTAGGGGAGGAACTAGCCGGCACCGGGGAGCTGTTTTTT	CASSPLGEELAGTGELFF
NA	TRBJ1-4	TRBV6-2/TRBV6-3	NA	TGTGCCAGCAGTTACTCGAAGACAGACAATGAAAAACTGTTTTTT	CASSYSKTDNEKLFF
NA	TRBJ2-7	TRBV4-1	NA	TGCGCCAGCAGCTCCCGGGACCGGGCCTACGAGCAGTACTTC	CASSSRDRAYEQYF
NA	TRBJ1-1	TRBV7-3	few	TGTGCCAGCAGGGGGATCAGGAACCGGGCCGGTGAAGCTTTCTTT	CASRGIRNRAGEAFF
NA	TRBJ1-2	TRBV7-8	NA	TGTGCCAGCAGCTTACGAGAATCTAACTATGGCTACACCTTC	CASSLRESNYGYTF